These 20 T cell receptor beta chains share one sample of origin, sequenced in a study of T cells in Graves' hyperthyroidism and ophthalmopathy. From RNA transcripts, TCR beta CDR3 regions were amplified. The HTBI primer set drove a first-round RT-PCR of the TCR CDR3. TCRdb independently ran MiXCR on the multiplex PCR reads; one entry per CDR3 protein. The repertoire holds about 300,000 distinct CDR3 sequences, less than 30% seen once, with approximately 25% in the top ten. The sequencing sample was made of blood. The receptors here all came from a man between 40 and 49 years old with Graves' hyperthyroidism that later progressed to Graves' ophthalmopathy.

This clonotype was seen many times. The chain is built from TRBV20-1 and TRBJ1-1, with D possibly being TRBD1 (6 bases). Germline CDR1 and CDR2: DFQATT and SNEGSKA (reference sequence). Trimming removed 5 bases from V and 0 bases from J, with 13 bases in between. The CDR3 covers 14 residues. The CDR3 DNA reads as TGCAGTGCTCCACGGACAGAGATGAACACTGAAGCTTTCTTT. It is translated as CSAPRTEMNTEAFF.

This clonotype was counted between two and nine times. V gene TRBV19 combines with J gene TRBJ2-2; 7 nucleotides agree with TRBD1. Germline-derived CDR1 and CDR2 are LNHDA and SQIVND (reference sequence). This CDR3 comprises 13 residues. Trimming cost V 7 bases and J 10 bases; bases outside gene matches: 9. The chain's CDR3 is CASKRQGRVELFF. CDR3 nucleotides: TGTGCCAGTAAGCGACAGGGTAGGGTGGAGCTGTTTTTT.

This clonotype was seen ten or more times. This chain connects TRBV20-1 to TRBJ2-2; 7 bases agree with TRBD2. Germline CDR1 DFQATT, CDR2 SNEGSKA (reference sequence). The CDR3 length is 15 residues. Unmatched junction bases numbered 7, after V lost 2 bases and J lost 4 bases. The CDR3 DNA is TGCAGTGCTAGAATGGCTAGCGGCGTCACCGGGGAGCTGTTTTTT. Its protein product is CSARMASGVTGELFF.

The chain uses TRBV20-1 and TRBJ2-2; 7 bases are shared with TRBD2. The J segment lost 3 bases and the V segment lost 4 bases, leaving 5 bases of the junction unmatched. CDR1 is DFQATT, CDR2 SNEGSKA, per germline (reference sequence). CDR3 length: 14 residues. CDR3 amino acids: CSANRDYHTGELFF. DNA of the CDR3: TGCAGTGCTAATAGGGACTATCACACCGGGGAGCTGTTTTTT.

This clonotype has a count of ten or more. V is TRBV6-5 and J is TRBJ1-3; D remains ambiguous. CDR1 and CDR2 (germline): MNHEY, SVGAGI. The CDR3 spans 16 residues. The ends were cut back, 10 bases at V and 0 bases at J, with 19 bases in the middle. CDR3 amino acids: CATAFGEAYSGNTIYF. In DNA, the CDR3 is TGTGCCACCGCCTTTGGGGAGGCCTACTCTGGAAACACCATATATTTT.

V gene TRBV20-1 combines with J gene TRBJ2-7; 9 bases agree with TRBD2. Germline trimming cut 5 bases from V and 0 bases from J; bases unmatched to any gene: 5. From germline, CDR1 is DFQATT and CDR2 SNEGSKA (reference sequence). This CDR3 is built from 14 residues. The CDR3 nucleotides read TGCAGTGCTGGTCTAGCGGGAAGCTCCTACGAGCAGTACTTC. Translating it yields CSAGLAGSSYEQYF.

This clonotype occurred many times. This chain links TRBV20-1 with TRBJ2-5, with 12 bases lining up with TRBD2. The V segment lost 0 bases and the J segment 5 bases; nucleotides outside the gene matches: 7. The CDR3 contains 16 residues. In germline, CDR1 is DFQATT, CDR2 SNEGSKA (reference sequence). The CDR3 reads CSARESSGRVLETQYF. The CDR3 coding sequence is TGCAGTGCTAGAGAATCTAGCGGGAGGGTATTGGAGACCCAGTACTTC.

This sequence joins TRBV6-5 and TRBJ1-5; D is uncertain. V was cut by 0 bases and J by 5 bases, with 11 bases left in between. Germline CDR1 and CDR2: MNHEY and SVGAGI. The CDR3 totals 15 residues. CDR3 DNA: TGTGCCAGCAGTTACTCCTCGGGGTTAGATCAGCCCCAGCATTTT. This gives the protein CASSYSSGLDQPQHF.

The table lists this clonotype with many counts. This chain uses TRBV12-3 or TRBV12-4 with TRBJ2-7; D is tentatively TRBD1 or TRBD2 (5 bases each). V was shortened by 5 bases and J by 6 bases, with 20 bases between the two germline ends. CDR3 size: 15 residues. The CDR3 sequence: CASSEGYSRAVEQYF. In DNA, the CDR3 is TGTGCCAGCAGTGAGGGGTACTCGAGAGCGGTCGAGCAGTACTTC.

The chain employs TRBV7-9 and TRBJ1-1, with a possible D match to TRBD1 (6 bases). The CDR3 covers 14 residues. With 5 bases removed from V and 1 base from J, the gap between germline ends came to 11 bases. Germline V lookup: CDR1 SEHNR, CDR2 FQNEAQ (reference sequence). Written as DNA, the CDR3 is TGTGCCAGCAGCCACGGACAGCGGAACACTGAAGCTTTCTTT. As protein: CASSHGQRNTEAFF.

This clonotype was observed many times. The chain has TRBV19 and TRBJ1-1; 7 bases fit TRBD1. This CDR3 spans 14 amino acids. CDR1 and CDR2 (germline): LNHDA, SQIVND (reference sequence). Trimming cost V 5 bases and J 4 bases; bases outside gene matches: 7. In DNA form, the CDR3 reads TGTGCCAGTAGTTTGACACAGGGGAGCACTGAAGCTTTCTTT. Translation gives CASSLTQGSTEAFF.

This clonotype was seen repeatedly, ten times or more. J is TRBJ1-2 and V is TRBV7-2; unclear D gene. Germline loops: CDR1 SGHTA, CDR2 FQGNSA. The CDR3 is made up of 13 amino acids. V was shortened by 5 bases and J by 7 bases, with 14 bases between the two germline ends. In nucleotides, the CDR3 is TGTGCCAGCAGCCCTAACGGGTTTGGTGGCTACACCTTC. It yields the protein CASSPNGFGGYTF. The entire variable domain, with the rest obtained from reference TRBV7-2 and TRBJ1-2, is as follows: GAGVSQSPSNKVTEKGKDVELRCDPISGHTALYWYRQSLGQGLEFLIYFQGNSAPDKSGLPSDRFSAERTGGSVSTLTIQRTQQEDSAVYLCASSPNGFGGYTFGSGTRLTVV.

This clonotype was found many times. The CDR3 DNA is TGTGCCAGCAGCTTATGGACTCAGGGGCCCCACTACGAGCAGTACTTC. Residues: CASSLWTQGPHYEQYF. J is TRBJ2-7 and V is TRBV11-2; tentatively, D is TRBD1 (6 bases). Germline V gene sequence: CDR1 SGHAT, CDR2 FQNNGV. V was pared by 2 bases and J by 3 bases, with 17 bases between. CDR3 length equals 16 residues.

The table lists this clonotype with many counts. This rearrangement joins TRBV6-2 or TRBV6-3 to TRBJ1-2; a possible D gene is TRBD1 (6 bases). The CDR3 spans 12 residues. Trimming left V 4 bases short and J 8 bases short, with 11 bases between. The V gene's germline CDR1 is MNHEY and CDR2 SVGEGT. CDR3 in DNA: TGTGCCAGCAGTTCTCAGGGGTACGGCTACACCTTC. Translating it yields CASSSQGYGYTF.

This clonotype was seen at least ten times. The chain couples TRBV7-3 to TRBJ2-2; D call uncertain. The CDR3 spans 14 residues. Germline loops: CDR1 SGHTA, CDR2 FQGTGA. The V and J ends lost 5 bases and 4 bases respectively, with 11 bases between them. The CDR3 loop is CASSPPFGTGELFF. The DNA for the CDR3 is TGTGCCAGCAGCCCCCCCTTTGGCACCGGGGAGCTGTTTTTT.

This clonotype was seen at least ten times. V usage is TRBV6-1 and J usage is TRBJ2-5; D is undetermined. V was clipped by 8 bases and J by 5 bases, with 15 bases between them. The CDR3 sequence is 13 residues long. From germline, CDR1 is MNHNS and CDR2 SASEGT. In DNA, the CDR3 is TGTGCCAGCCACGAACAAAACCGGGAGACCCAGTACTTC. Translation: CASHEQNRETQYF.

This clonotype was picked up a small number of times. The V call is TRBV6-5, the J call TRBJ1-3; possibly TRBD1 for D (5 bases). Germline V gene data show CDR1 as MNHEY and CDR2 as SVGAGI. The CDR3 contains 13 residues. The V end lost 4 bases, the J end lost 4 bases, and 8 bases lay between the germline ends. DNA of the CDR3: TGTGCCAGCAGTTCTGGGGGAGGAAACACCATATATTTT. This sequence encodes CASSSGGGNTIYF.

V usage is TRBV7-2 and J usage is TRBJ1-2; D might be TRBD1 (5 bases). V lost 5 bases and J 4 bases, leaving 17 bases between the germline ends. The CDR3 has 15 amino acids. CDR1 SGHTA and CDR2 FQGNSA come from the germline V gene. The CDR3 DNA sequence: TGTGCCAGCAGCCCCACGTCGGGACCGAGCTATGGCTACACCTTC. Residues: CASSPTSGPSYGYTF.

This clonotype showed up just a few times. This rearrangement joins TRBV12-3 or TRBV12-4 to TRBJ1-1, with 10 positions matching TRBD1. The trim removed 8 bases at V and 4 bases at J, leaving 1 base unmatched. The CDR3 consists of 12 residues. CDR3 nucleotide sequence: TGTGCCAGCCGACAGGGGGCCACTGAAGCTTTCTTT. Encoded protein: CASRQGATEAFF.

At least ten counts were recorded for this clonotype. The chain couples TRBV24-1 to TRBJ1-2; no definite D call. The CDR3 is 14 amino acids. Germline V gives CDR1 KGHDR, CDR2 SFDVKD. Trimming stripped 1 base from V and 4 bases from J, with 9 bases between. The CDR3 DNA follows: TGTGCCACCAGTGATTTAGGGTACAGCTATGGCTACACCTTC. Protein sequence: CATSDLGYSYGYTF.